Listed below are T cell receptor beta chains from one sample, sequenced in a study of identical twins. In TCRdb, the 5' RACE reads were re-called with MiXCR into one record per CDR3 protein. The table has around 690,000 distinct CDR3 sequences, approximately 22% seen once. The same data also contributed to another study, on T cells expressing NK-cell markers.

Sequenced: PBMCs. The receptors originated from a young woman in good health. The CDR3 runs from the conserved cysteine through the conserved F or W. Fields, in order: CDR3 DNA, CDR3 protein, J gene, D gene, V gene, clone size. The D gene is left open where the match is weak. Clone size, where shown, is once, few, many, or a class for clones that have expanded.

CDR3 DNA: TGCGCCAGCAGATGGGATCCAACCGGGGAGCTGTTTTTT
CDR3 protein: CASRWDPTGELFF
J gene: TRBJ2-2
D gene: -
V gene: TRBV5-1
clone size: once

CDR3 DNA: TGCAGTGCTAGAGTAGGGGGTGGGGGCACAGATACGCAGTATTTT
CDR3 protein: CSARVGGGGTDTQYF
J gene: TRBJ2-3
D gene: -
V gene: TRBV20-1
clone size: -

CDR3 DNA: TGTGCCAGCAGTCCCCTGACTAGCGGGGGGGGCAATGAGCAGTTCTTC
CDR3 protein: CASSPLTSGGGNEQFF
J gene: TRBJ2-1
D gene: TRBD2
V gene: TRBV27
clone size: few

CDR3 DNA: TGTGCCAGCAGTTACGGGACAGGGGGACCAGATACGCAGTATTTT
CDR3 protein: CASSYGTGGPDTQYF
J gene: TRBJ2-3
D gene: TRBD1
V gene: TRBV6-5
clone size: few

CDR3 DNA: TGTGCCTGGGAGGATCAAAGGGGGGCCAACGTCCTGACTTTC
CDR3 protein: CAWEDQRGANVLTF
J gene: TRBJ2-6
D gene: -
V gene: TRBV7-9
clone size: -

CDR3 DNA: TGTGCCAGCAGCCCCGTACTAGCGTTCTCCTACGAGCAGTACTTC
CDR3 protein: CASSPVLAFSYEQYF
J gene: TRBJ2-7
D gene: TRBD2
V gene: TRBV7-2
clone size: -

CDR3 DNA: TGCGCCAGCAGCCAAGGACGCGCGAGGAGCTCCTACAATGAGCAGTTCTTC
CDR3 protein: CASSQGRARSSYNEQFF
J gene: TRBJ2-1
D gene: -
V gene: TRBV4-1
clone size: few

CDR3 DNA: TGTGCCAGCAGCCTGGGGGGGGCGACCTACGAGCAGTACTTC
CDR3 protein: CASSLGGATYEQYF
J gene: TRBJ2-7
D gene: -
V gene: TRBV12-3/TRBV12-4
clone size: many

CDR3 DNA: TGTGCCAGCACTTATTCTTCGGAGACCCAGTACTTC
CDR3 protein: CASTYSSETQYF
J gene: TRBJ2-5
D gene: -
V gene: TRBV7-2
clone size: -

CDR3 DNA: TGTGCCAGCAGGCAGGAGGATACGCAGTATTTT
CDR3 protein: CASRQEDTQYF
J gene: TRBJ2-3
D gene: -
V gene: TRBV2
clone size: few

CDR3 DNA: TGTGCCAGCAGCTACGGGCCGAACACTGAAGCTTTCTTT
CDR3 protein: CASSYGPNTEAFF
J gene: TRBJ1-1
D gene: -
V gene: TRBV6-5
clone size: few

CDR3 DNA: TGCAGAGGAACAGGGGCCGGGGATGAAGCTTTCTTT
CDR3 protein: CRGTGAGDEAFF
J gene: TRBJ1-1
D gene: TRBD1
V gene: TRBV20-1
clone size: few

CDR3 DNA: TGTGCCAGCAGTACTCCGGGGGGAGGGCAAGAGACCCAGTACTTC
CDR3 protein: CASSTPGGGQETQYF
J gene: TRBJ2-5
D gene: TRBD2
V gene: TRBV28
clone size: few

CDR3 DNA: TGTGCCAGCAGCGTAGCTCCAGGGAGGAGTGAAAAACTGTTTTTT
CDR3 protein: CASSVAPGRSEKLFF
J gene: TRBJ1-4
D gene: -
V gene: TRBV9
clone size: many

CDR3 DNA: TGTGCCAGCAGTTACTTGGCGGAAACTTTCTTT
CDR3 protein: CASSYLAETFF
J gene: TRBJ1-1
D gene: -
V gene: TRBV6-5
clone size: many

CDR3 DNA: TGTGCCACCAGCAGAGACGAGGGTAATCAGTTTTTT
CDR3 protein: CATSRDEGNQFF
J gene: TRBJ1-4
D gene: -
V gene: TRBV15
clone size: few